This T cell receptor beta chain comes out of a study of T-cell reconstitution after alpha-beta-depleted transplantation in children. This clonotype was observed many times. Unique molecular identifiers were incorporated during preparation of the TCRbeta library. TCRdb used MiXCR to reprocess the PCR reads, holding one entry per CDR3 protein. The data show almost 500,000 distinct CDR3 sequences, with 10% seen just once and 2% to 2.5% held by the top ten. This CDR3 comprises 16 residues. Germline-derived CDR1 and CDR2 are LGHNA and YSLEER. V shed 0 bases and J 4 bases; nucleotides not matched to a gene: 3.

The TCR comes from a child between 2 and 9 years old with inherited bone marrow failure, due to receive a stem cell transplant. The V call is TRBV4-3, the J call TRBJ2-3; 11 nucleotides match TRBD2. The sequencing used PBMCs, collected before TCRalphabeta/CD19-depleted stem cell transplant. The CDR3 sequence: CASSQDGTSGADTQYF. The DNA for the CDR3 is TGCGCCAGCAGCCAAGATGGGACTAGCGGAGCAGATACGCAGTATTTT.